The 20 T cell receptor beta chains reported below all come from one sample, sequenced in a study of T-cell reconstitution after alpha-beta-depleted transplantation in children. Preparing the TCRbeta library involved the use of unique molecular identifiers. In TCRdb, the PCR reads were re-called with MiXCR into one record per CDR3 protein. The sample lists about 47,000 distinct CDR3 sequences, roughly 52% seen once, with 35% to 40% in the top ten. The specimen comprised peripheral blood, sampled before TCRalphabeta/CD19-depleted stem cell transplant. Receptors were obtained from a boy under two years old with SCID, due to receive a stem cell transplant.

The chain carries TRBV5-1 and TRBJ2-3, with TRBD2 matching over 14 bases. The CDR3 covers 19 residues. Germline V gene lookup returns CDR1 SGHRS and CDR2 YFSETQ. V trimming: 4 bases; J trimming: 2 bases; junction bases outside the gene matches: 12. The CDR3 spells CASSKGTSGGVLLTDTQYF. DNA for the CDR3: TGCGCCAGCAGCAAAGGGACTAGCGGGGGAGTACTTCTCACAGATACGCAGTATTTT.

In this sample, this clonotype turned up a few times. The chain uses TRBV5-1 and TRBJ2-5; D remains ambiguous. The CDR3 runs 14 residues. The germline V gene has CDR1 SGHRS and CDR2 YFSETQ. The V and J ends lost 0 bases and 5 bases respectively, with 11 bases between them. CDR3 residues: CASSLDIPWETQYF. The DNA for the CDR3 is TGCGCCAGCAGCTTGGACATCCCCTGGGAGACCCAGTACTTC.

The chain uses TRBV27 and TRBJ2-3; no clear D. Germline V gives CDR1 MNHEY, CDR2 SMNVEV (reference sequence). Trimming shortened V by 5 bases and J by 1 base, and 16 bases separated the two germline ends. The CDR3 totals 16 residues. The CDR3 reads CASSPGPGGGTDTQYF. In nucleotides, the CDR3 is TGTGCCAGCAGTCCGGGCCCCGGCGGCGGCACAGATACGCAGTATTTT.

Ten or more counts support this clonotype. The chain uses TRBV7-3 and TRBJ1-1; weak D call: TRBD1 (6 bases). From germline, CDR1 is SGHTA and CDR2 FQGTGA. Trimming cost V 4 bases and J 5 bases, with 8 bases left between them. The CDR3 runs to 12 residues. CDR3 nucleotide sequence: TGTGCCAGCAGCTCCCAGGGGACTGAAGCTTTCTTT. Amino acid sequence: CASSSQGTEAFF.

The chain links TRBV2 to TRBJ2-7; no clear D. V was trimmed by 6 bases and J by 1 base, leaving 10 bases between them. Germline CDR1 and CDR2: SNHLY and FYNNEI. The CDR3 has 13 residues. CDR3 sequence reads: CASSLSPSYEQYF. For the CDR3, the DNA is TGTGCCAGCAGCCTGAGCCCTTCCTACGAGCAGTACTTC.

The V and J genes are TRBV6-1 and TRBJ2-1; 11 positions match TRBD2. V lost 6 bases to trimming and J lost 2 bases; unmatched junction nucleotides: 3. Germline V CDR1 and CDR2: MNHNS, SASEGT. The CDR3 spans 15 residues. The CDR3 protein is CASRIAGGPYNEQFF. In DNA form, the CDR3 reads TGTGCCAGCAGGATAGCGGGGGGGCCCTACAATGAGCAGTTCTTC.

The chain employs TRBV5-1 and TRBJ2-2, with 11 bases lining up with TRBD2. Germline lookup yields CDR1 SGHRS and CDR2 YFSETQ. With 4 bases clipped from V and 4 bases from J, the junction kept 15 bases outside the gene matches. CDR3 length equals 19 residues. The CDR3 sequence: CASSIGLAGDLATTGELFF. CDR3 nucleotide sequence: TGCGCCAGCAGCATCGGACTAGCGGGCGATTTAGCAACCACCGGGGAGCTGTTTTTT.

This sequence joins TRBV20-1 and TRBJ2-7, with 8 positions matching TRBD2. CDR1 is DFQATT and CDR2 is SNEGSKA in the germline V gene (reference sequence). Trimming took 3 bases from V and 6 from J; bases not matched to a gene: 16. This CDR3 has 16 amino acids. The CDR3 DNA reads as TGCAGTGCTAGCCCTCCGGGGGGGCGGGCGAAGTCCGAGCAGTACTTC. Its translation is CSASPPGGRAKSEQYF.

This clonotype was seen more than once but under ten times. CDR3 in amino acids: CASSRQGNEQYF. DNA for the CDR3: TGTGCCAGCAGTCGACAGGGAAACGAGCAGTACTTC. This chain uses TRBV27 with TRBJ2-7; 7 nucleotides agree with TRBD1. Germline loops: CDR1 MNHEY, CDR2 SMNVEV (reference sequence). Losses at the gene ends were 5 bases for V and 5 bases for J; bases not matched to a gene: 3. The CDR3 is made up of 12 amino acids.

V is TRBV20-1 and J is TRBJ2-7; no firm D call. The CDR3 runs to 13 residues. V shed 1 base and J shed 3 bases, with 10 bases lying between them. Germline CDR1 DFQATT, CDR2 SNEGSKA (reference sequence). The chain's CDR3 is CSARAELLYEQYF. CDR3 bases: TGCAGTGCTAGAGCTGAGTTACTCTACGAGCAGTACTTC.

The chain combines TRBV5-6 with TRBJ2-3, with 14 bases that match TRBD2. CDR1 and CDR2 (germline): SGHDT, YYEEEE. The CDR3 runs 16 residues. The junction had 2 bases not matched to a gene; V was cut back by 1 base and J by 4 bases. CDR3 DNA sequence: TGTGCCAGCAGCTTGCCGACTAGCGGGGGGGCAGATACGCAGTATTTT. Translation gives CASSLPTSGGADTQYF.

J is TRBJ2-3 and V is TRBV5-1; 7 bases are shared with TRBD2. Germline loops: CDR1 SGHRS, CDR2 YFSETQ. The CDR3 length is 17 residues. The ends lost 0 bases at V and 0 bases at J; junction bases unmatched: 7. As DNA, the CDR3 is TGCGCCAGCAGCTTGGCATTGGGGACTATCAGCACAGATACGCAGTATTTT. Translation: CASSLALGTISTDTQYF.

V usage is TRBV27 and J usage is TRBJ1-1, with D perhaps matching TRBD1 (5 bases). This CDR3 comprises 14 residues. V was cut by 5 bases and J by 4 bases, with 14 bases left in between. The V gene's germline CDR1 is MNHEY and CDR2 SMNVEV (reference sequence). The CDR3 bases are TGTGCCAGCAGTCTGGGGGGGGGAGGCACTGAAGCTTTCTTT. Translation: CASSLGGGGTEAFF.

This sequence joins TRBV6-4 and TRBJ2-1; 7 positions agree with TRBD1. Germline V CDR1 and CDR2: MRHNA, SNTAGT. V was pared by 3 bases and J by 7 bases, with 9 bases of the junction left unmatched. The CDR3 has 15 residues. The CDR3 protein is CASSEGGRGSNEQFF. In DNA, the CDR3 is TGTGCCAGCAGTGAGGGCGGCAGGGGGTCAAATGAGCAGTTCTTC.

This clonotype was seen more than once but under ten times. The V and J genes are TRBV6-5 and TRBJ2-2, with 8 positions matching TRBD2. J was trimmed by 9 bases and V by 2 bases; bases with no gene match: 11. CDR3 length: 16 residues. Germline assignment: CDR1 MNHEY and CDR2 SVGAGI. DNA of the CDR3: TGTGCCAGCAGTTACCTGCGGGGGGCCAGAGTTAGGGAGCTGTTTTTT. This sequence encodes CASSYLRGARVRELFF.

This clonotype was observed a handful of times. The chain uses TRBV5-1 and TRBJ2-5; TRBD1 aligns across 8 bases. The germline V gene has CDR1 SGHRS and CDR2 YFSETQ. J gave up 5 bases and V 4 bases, and 7 bases lay outside the gene matches. The CDR3 covers 14 residues. CDR3 sequence reads: CASSPDRVGETQYF. The CDR3 DNA is TGCGCCAGCAGCCCGGACAGGGTCGGGGAGACCCAGTACTTC.

The chain couples TRBV5-6 to TRBJ2-1; TRBD1 matches at 7 bases. V was pared by 2 bases and J by 3 bases, with 8 bases of the junction left unmatched. From germline, CDR1 is SGHDT and CDR2 YYEEEE. The CDR3 length is 16 residues. For the CDR3, the DNA is TGTGCCAGCAGCTTCCGTACCGGGACAGTCTACAATGAGCAGTTCTTC. It encodes CASSFRTGTVYNEQFF.

The rearrangement uses TRBV5-1 and TRBJ2-1, with 8 bases that match TRBD1. The CDR3 spans 13 residues. J lost 6 bases, V lost 4 bases, and 3 bases had no gene match. In germline, CDR1 is SGHRS, CDR2 YFSETQ. The CDR3 here is CASSQGAGNEQFF. The CDR3 coding sequence is TGCGCCAGCAGCCAGGGGGCAGGCAATGAGCAGTTCTTC.

V usage is TRBV7-6 and J usage is TRBJ2-3; TRBD2 might be the D (5 bases). Per the germline V gene, CDR1 is SGHVS and CDR2 is FNYEAQ. The germline V and J ends were trimmed by 1 base and 6 bases, with 14 bases remaining between them. This CDR3 is built from 15 residues. The CDR3 loop reads CASSLGRLPWDTQYF. In DNA, the CDR3 is TGTGCCAGCAGCTTAGGGAGGCTTCCCTGGGATACGCAGTATTTT.

In its sample, this clonotype was seen a few times. J is TRBJ2-7 and V is TRBV9; no reliable D call. In germline, CDR1 is SGDLS, CDR2 YYNGEE. The length of the CDR3 is 15 residues. V was trimmed by 0 bases and J by 1 base, leaving 11 bases between them. CDR3 nucleotides: TGTGCCAGCAGCGTAGGTCGAGGATGGTCCTACGAGCAGTACTTC. It encodes CASSVGRGWSYEQYF.